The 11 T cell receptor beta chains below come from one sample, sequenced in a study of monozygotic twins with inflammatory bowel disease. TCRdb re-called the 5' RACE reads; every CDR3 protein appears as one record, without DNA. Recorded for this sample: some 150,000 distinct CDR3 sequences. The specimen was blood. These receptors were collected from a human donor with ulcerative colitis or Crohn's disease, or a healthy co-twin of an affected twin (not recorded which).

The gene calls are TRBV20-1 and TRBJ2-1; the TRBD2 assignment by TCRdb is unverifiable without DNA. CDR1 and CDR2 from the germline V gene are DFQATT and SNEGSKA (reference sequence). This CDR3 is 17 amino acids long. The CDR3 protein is CSAGGTSERSTYNEQFF.

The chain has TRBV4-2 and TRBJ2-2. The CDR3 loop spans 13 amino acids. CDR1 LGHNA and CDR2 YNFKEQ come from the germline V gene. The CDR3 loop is CASSQTNTGELFF.

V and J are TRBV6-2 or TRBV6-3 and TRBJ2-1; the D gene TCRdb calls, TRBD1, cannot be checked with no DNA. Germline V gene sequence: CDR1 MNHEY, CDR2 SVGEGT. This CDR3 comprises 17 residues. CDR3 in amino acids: CASSYPPLGGTYNEQFF.

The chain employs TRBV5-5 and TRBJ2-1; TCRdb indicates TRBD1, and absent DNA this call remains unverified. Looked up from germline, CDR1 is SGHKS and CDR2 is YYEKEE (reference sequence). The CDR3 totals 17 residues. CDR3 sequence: CASSLAPEGAAYNEQFF.

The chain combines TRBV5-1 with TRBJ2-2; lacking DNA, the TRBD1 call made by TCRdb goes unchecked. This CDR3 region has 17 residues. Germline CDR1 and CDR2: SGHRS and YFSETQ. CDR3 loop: CASSRLKRTAGTGELFF.

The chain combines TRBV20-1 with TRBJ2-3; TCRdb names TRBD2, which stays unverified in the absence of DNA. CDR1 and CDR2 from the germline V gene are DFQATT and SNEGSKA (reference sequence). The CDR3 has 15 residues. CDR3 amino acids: CSAYRLAAHTDTQYF.

Here the CDR3 reads CASSPDRGTYEQYF. The chain has TRBV5-4 and TRBJ2-7; TCRdb lists TRBD1, though no DNA is available to test this call. This CDR3 region has 14 residues. Germline-derived CDR1 and CDR2 are SGHNT and YYREEE (reference sequence).

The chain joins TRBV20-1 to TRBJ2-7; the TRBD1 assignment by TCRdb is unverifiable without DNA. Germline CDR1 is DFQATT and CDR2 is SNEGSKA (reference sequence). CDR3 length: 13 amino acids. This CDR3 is CSAPLQGIYEQYF.

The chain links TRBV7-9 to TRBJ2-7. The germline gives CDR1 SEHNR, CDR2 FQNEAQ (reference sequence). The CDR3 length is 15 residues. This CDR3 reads CASSPSGSVSYEQYF.

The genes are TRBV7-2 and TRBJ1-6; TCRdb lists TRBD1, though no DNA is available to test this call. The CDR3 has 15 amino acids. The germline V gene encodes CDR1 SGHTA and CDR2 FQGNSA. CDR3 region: CASSLGGARNSPLHF.

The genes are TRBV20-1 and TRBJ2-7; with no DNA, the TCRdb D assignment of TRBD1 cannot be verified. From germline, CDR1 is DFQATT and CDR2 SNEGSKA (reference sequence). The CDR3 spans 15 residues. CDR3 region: CSAPRTVDNLYEQYF.